This T cell receptor beta chain was sequenced for a study of T cell responses to AZD1222 COVID-19 vaccine. About the research overall: The analysis combined second doses at about 4 or about 12 weeks. General study findings and limits: Baseline serostatus was positive in only a handful of AZD1222 recipients. There were vaccine-associated CD4 TCRs across spike, dominant at 160-218 and 743-854. Most donors were white British and more were female, and clonal diversity was possibly underestimated.

The CDR3 consists of 15 residues. The germline CDR1 and CDR2 sequences are SGDLS and YYNGEE. With V trimmed by 3 bases and J by 3 bases, 7 bases remained unmatched. The protocol was immunoSEQ multiplex PCR, while the TCRdb copy is restricted to in-frame clones and leaves out a portion. The sample shows around 120,000 clones, roughly 91% of them seen only once. Regarding this clone: Antigen specificity is unknown.

The chain has TRBV9 and TRBJ1-1; TRBD1 matches at 8 bases. The TCR was taken from an adult in good health. The sample was peripheral blood, taken on day 0 of AZD1222 vaccination. CDR3 in amino acids: CASSGQGARYTEAFF. The CDR3 DNA sequence: TGTGCCAGCAGCGGGCAGGGGGCAAGATACACTGAAGCTTTCTTT.